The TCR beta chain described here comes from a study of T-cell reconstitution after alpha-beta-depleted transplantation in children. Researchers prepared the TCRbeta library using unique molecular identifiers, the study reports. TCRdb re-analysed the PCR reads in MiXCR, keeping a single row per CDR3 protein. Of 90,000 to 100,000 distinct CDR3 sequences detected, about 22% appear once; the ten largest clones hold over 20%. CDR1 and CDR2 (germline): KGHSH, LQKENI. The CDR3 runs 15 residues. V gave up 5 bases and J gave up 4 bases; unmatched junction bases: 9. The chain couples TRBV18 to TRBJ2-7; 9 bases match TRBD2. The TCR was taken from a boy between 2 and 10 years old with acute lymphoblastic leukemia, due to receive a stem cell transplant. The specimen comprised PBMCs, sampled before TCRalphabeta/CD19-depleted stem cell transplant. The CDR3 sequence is CASSFRLAEGYEQYF. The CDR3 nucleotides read TGTGCCAGCTCATTTAGACTAGCGGAGGGTTACGAGCAGTACTTC. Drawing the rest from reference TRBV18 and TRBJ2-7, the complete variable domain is NAGVMQNPRHLVRRRGQEARLRCSPMKGHSHVYWYRQLPEEGLKFMVYLQKENIIDESGMPKERFSAEFPKEGPSILRIQQVVRGDSAAYFCASSFRLAEGYEQYFGPGTRLTVT.